This record looks at one T cell receptor beta chain sequence and its context. The target of this receptor is not known. Base qualities are not at hand, and no much larger clone is one base apart. In the ViraFEST assay, PBMC were stimulated with viral peptide pools, and TCR sequencing was then used to find antigen-specific CD4+ T cell clonotypes based on their expansion. After approximately eleven days of culture, CD4+ T cells were isolated with the EasySep CD4+ T cell isolation kit. Healthy vaccine recipients had no prior SARS-CoV-2 infection, confirmed by negative nucleocapsid antibodies before and after vaccination. Over 1.5 million PBMC per well were cultured with around 9.8 ug/ml peptides in IMDM containing around 5.3% human AB serum, about 9.6 IU/ml IL-2 and gentamicin. Half of the culture medium was replaced with fresh IL-2-containing medium on days 3 and 7. Each peptide stimulation condition was cultured in triplicate wells unless otherwise noted. PBMC were separated from whole blood using Ficoll-Paque Plus gradient centrifugation and were then either cryopreserved at -140C or used fresh. The overlapping peptide pools covered the spike proteins of SARS-CoV-2 and of the common cold coronaviruses HCoV-NL63, HCoV-OC43 and HCoV-229E. The QIAamp micro DNA kit was used to extract genomic DNA from the cultured CD4+ T cells.

This sample is part of a study of vaccination effects on CD4 cells after COVID-19 (dated by TCRdb to the early 2020s). Regarding the complete study: Each participant got two doses of an mRNA SARS-CoV-2 vaccine, either BNT162b2 or mRNA-1273. SARS-CoV-2 spike-specific CD4+ TCR repertoires were compared before and after mRNA vaccination in COVID-19 convalescent patients and in infection-naive vaccine recipients. A total of more than 8 COVID-19 convalescent patients and several SARS-CoV-2-naive healthy vaccine recipients were included in the full study. Cultures from other donors in the study were sequenced using the Oncomine TCR Beta short-read assay on an Illumina iSeq 100. Results the study describes overall, beyond this receptor: Among healthy vaccine recipients, nearly all vaccine-induced clones were SARS-CoV-2 mono-reactive, and just 1 of 255 was cross-reactive with common cold coronaviruses. Both infection-induced and vaccine-induced clones contracted markedly at late post-vaccination timepoints, which is consistent with waning T cell responses. Limitations of the study were the small number of convalescent patients and the absence of early post-infection timepoints.

Library prep was done by the immunoSEQ multiplex PCR assay. DNA from the CD4+ T cells that had been cultured and isolated underwent TCR beta CDR3 sequencing. The original methods were these. Non-productive TCR sequences were discarded, and reads were trimmed to the CDR3 region, with only CDR3s of 7 or more amino acids retained. Antigen-specific clonotypes were identified with the MANAFEST web app by comparing expansion in peptide wells against reference cultures. To be called positive, a clone needed expansion at FDR<0.05 compared with the reference and with all other wells, an odds ratio greater than 5, and a frequency greater than 0.1% in two replicate wells. Clonotypes significantly expanded in SARS-CoV-2 spike wells and in at least one common cold coronavirus spike condition were defined as cross-reactive. Levenshtein distance calculated with the stringdist R package was used to assess CDR3 similarity, and unrooted trees were constructed with ape in R 3.6.1. Here the immuneACCESS table is served through TCRdb, limited to in-frame sequences with V and J called. Missing clones are a known gap in these copies; in checked studies unresolved V genes cover under half, and the rest lacks a known reason. The V and J calls and clone size were taken over from that table, and D and trimming were inferred from the DNA. The sample table shows some 31,000 clones, and more than 70% are seen once. The biggest ten clones account for around 26% of the sample.

The clonotype originates from a human donor who received a COVID-19 vaccine. The sequencing here drew on CD4+ T cells from PBMCs cultured with HCoV-OC43 spike peptides, taken before COVID-19 vaccination. In the paper's terms, the cell subset or site label means: HCoV-OC43 spike overlapping peptide pool stimulation.

The CDR3 region has the sequence CASSLGSGANVLTF. The nucleotide sequence reads TGCGCCAGCAGCTTAGGGTCTGGGGCCAACGTCCTGACTTTC. The receptor chain draws on TRBV5-1 and TRBJ2-6; no D gene is confidently identified. The CDR3 covers 14 residues, taking in both the cysteine and the phenylalanine. The retained sequence is limited to the CDR3, 42 bases, with the frame set at the first base. Trimming takes 2 bases from V and 1 base from J, and the germline ends sit 4 bases apart. CDR1 and CDR2 are read off the germline V gene as SGHRS and YFSETQ.